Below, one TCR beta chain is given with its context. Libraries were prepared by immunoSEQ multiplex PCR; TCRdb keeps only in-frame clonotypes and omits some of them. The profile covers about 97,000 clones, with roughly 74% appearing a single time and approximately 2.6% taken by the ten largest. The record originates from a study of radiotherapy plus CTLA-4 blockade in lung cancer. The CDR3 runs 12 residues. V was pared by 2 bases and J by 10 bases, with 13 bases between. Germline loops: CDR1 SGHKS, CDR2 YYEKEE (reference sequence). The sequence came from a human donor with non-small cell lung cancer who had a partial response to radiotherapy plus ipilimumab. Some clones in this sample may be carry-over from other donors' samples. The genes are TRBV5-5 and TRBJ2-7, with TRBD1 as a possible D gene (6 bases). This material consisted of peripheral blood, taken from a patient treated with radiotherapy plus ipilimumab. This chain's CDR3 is CASSLQGQAQYF. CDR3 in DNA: TGTGCCAGCAGCTTACAGGGCCAGGCCCAGTACTTC.